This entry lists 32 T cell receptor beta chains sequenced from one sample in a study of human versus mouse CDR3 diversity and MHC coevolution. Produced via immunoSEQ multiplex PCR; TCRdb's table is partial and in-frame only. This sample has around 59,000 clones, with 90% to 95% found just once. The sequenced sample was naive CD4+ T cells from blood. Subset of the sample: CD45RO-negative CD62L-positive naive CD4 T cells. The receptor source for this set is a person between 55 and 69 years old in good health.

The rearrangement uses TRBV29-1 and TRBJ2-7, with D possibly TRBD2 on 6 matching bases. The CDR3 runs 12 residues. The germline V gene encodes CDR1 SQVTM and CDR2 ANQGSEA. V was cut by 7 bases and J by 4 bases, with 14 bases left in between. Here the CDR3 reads CSAAGSGYEQYF. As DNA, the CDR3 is TGCAGCGCCGCCGGGAGCGGGTACGAGCAGTACTTC.

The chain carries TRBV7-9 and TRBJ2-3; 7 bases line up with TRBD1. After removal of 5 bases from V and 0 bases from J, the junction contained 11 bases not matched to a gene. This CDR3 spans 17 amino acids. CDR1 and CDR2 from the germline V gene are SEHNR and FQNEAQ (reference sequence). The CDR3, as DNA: TGTGCCAGCAGCGCCCGCCGGACAGGAGCTAGCACAGATACGCAGTATTTT. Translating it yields CASSARRTGASTDTQYF.

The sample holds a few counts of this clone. The CDR3 region is CASSYQQGEVGELFF. CDR3 nucleotide sequence: TGTGCCAGCAGTTATCAACAGGGGGAGGTCGGGGAGCTGTTTTTT. The V call is TRBV6-6, the J call TRBJ2-2, with TRBD1 matching 8 bases. Looked up from germline, CDR1 is MNHNY and CDR2 is SVGAGI (reference sequence). The trim removed 3 bases at V and 7 bases at J, leaving 7 bases unmatched. This CDR3 contains 15 residues.

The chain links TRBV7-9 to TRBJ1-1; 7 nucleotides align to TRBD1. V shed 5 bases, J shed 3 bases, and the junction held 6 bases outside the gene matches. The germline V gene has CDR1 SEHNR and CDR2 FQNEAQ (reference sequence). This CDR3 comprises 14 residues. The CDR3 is CASSLWTGYTEAFF. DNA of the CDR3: TGTGCCAGCAGCCTGTGGACAGGCTACACTGAAGCTTTCTTT.

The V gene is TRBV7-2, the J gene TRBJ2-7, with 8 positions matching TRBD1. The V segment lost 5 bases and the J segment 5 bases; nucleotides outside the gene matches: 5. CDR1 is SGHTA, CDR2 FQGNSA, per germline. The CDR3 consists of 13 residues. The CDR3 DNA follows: TGTGCCAGCAGCGTGGACAGGGTCCACGAGCAGTACTTC. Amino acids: CASSVDRVHEQYF.

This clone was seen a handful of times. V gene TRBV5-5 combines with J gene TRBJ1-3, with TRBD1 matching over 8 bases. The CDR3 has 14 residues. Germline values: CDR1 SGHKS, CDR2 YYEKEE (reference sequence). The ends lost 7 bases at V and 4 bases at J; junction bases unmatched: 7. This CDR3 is CASPARGRGNTIYF. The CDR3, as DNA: TGTGCCAGCCCGGCCAGGGGGCGCGGAAACACCATATATTTT.

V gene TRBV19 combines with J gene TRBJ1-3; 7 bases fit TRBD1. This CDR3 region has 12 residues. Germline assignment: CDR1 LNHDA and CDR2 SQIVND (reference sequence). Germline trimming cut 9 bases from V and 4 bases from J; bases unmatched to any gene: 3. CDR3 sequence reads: CASTGQGNTIYF. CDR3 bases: TGTGCCAGCACGGGACAGGGAAACACCATATATTTT.

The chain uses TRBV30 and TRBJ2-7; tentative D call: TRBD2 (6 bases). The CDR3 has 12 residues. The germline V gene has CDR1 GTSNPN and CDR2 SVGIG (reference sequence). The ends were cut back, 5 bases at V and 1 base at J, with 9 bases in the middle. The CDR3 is CAWSGDSYEQYF. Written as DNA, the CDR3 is TGTGCCTGGTCGGGAGATTCCTACGAGCAGTACTTC.

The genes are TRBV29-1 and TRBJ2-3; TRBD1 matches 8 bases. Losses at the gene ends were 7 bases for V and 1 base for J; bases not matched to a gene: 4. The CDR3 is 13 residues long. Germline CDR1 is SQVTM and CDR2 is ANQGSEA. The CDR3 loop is CSATTGGTDTQYF. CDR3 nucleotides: TGCAGCGCTACGACAGGGGGCACAGATACGCAGTATTTT.

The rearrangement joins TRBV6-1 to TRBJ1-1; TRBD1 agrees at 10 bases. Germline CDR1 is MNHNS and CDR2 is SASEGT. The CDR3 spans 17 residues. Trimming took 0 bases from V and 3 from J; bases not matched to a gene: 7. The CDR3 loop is CASSEALGQGPYTEAFF. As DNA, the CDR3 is TGTGCCAGCAGTGAAGCCCTGGGACAGGGGCCCTACACTGAAGCTTTCTTT.

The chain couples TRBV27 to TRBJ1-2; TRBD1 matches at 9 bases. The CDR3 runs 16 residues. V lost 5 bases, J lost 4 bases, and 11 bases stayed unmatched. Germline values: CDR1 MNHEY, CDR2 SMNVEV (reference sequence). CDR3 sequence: CASSPQDRGRLYGYTF. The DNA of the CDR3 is TGTGCCAGCAGTCCCCAGGACAGGGGTAGACTCTATGGCTACACCTTC.

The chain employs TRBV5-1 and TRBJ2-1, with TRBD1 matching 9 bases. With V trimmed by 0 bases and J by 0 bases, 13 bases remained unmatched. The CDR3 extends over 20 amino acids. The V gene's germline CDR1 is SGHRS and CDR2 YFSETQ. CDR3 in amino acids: CASSLVRTRDRALSYNEQFF. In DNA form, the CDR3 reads TGCGCCAGCAGCTTGGTGCGGACTCGGGACAGGGCCCTCTCCTACAATGAGCAGTTCTTC. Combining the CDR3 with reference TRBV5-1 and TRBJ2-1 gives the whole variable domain KAGVTQTPRYLIKTRGQQVTLSCSPISGHRSVSWYQQTPGQGLQFLFEYFSETQRNKGNFPGRFSGRQFSNSRSEMNVSTLELGDSALYLCASSLVRTRDRALSYNEQFFGPGTRLTVL.

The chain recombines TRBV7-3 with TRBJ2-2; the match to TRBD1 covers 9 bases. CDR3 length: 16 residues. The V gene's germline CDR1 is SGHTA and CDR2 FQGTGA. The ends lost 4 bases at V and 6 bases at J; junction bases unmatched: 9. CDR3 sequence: CASSSFRQGVAGELFF. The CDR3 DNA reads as TGTGCCAGCAGCTCCTTCCGACAGGGGGTGGCCGGGGAGCTGTTTTTT. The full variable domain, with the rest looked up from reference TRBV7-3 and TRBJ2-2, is GAGVSQTPSNKVTEKGKYVELRCDPISGHTALYWYRQSLGQGPEFLIYFQGTGAADDSGLPNDRFFAVRPEGSVSTLKIQRTERGDSAVYLCASSSFRQGVAGELFFGEGSRLTVL.

CDR3 coding DNA: TGTGCCAGCCAGGGACATAGCAATCAGCCCCAGCATTTT. Protein: CASQGHSNQPQHF. This chain links TRBV7-2 with TRBJ1-5, with D possibly being TRBD1 (6 bases). Germline V lookup: CDR1 SGHTA, CDR2 FQGNSA. The V and J ends lost 8 bases and 0 bases respectively, with 8 bases between them. This CDR3 is built from 13 residues.

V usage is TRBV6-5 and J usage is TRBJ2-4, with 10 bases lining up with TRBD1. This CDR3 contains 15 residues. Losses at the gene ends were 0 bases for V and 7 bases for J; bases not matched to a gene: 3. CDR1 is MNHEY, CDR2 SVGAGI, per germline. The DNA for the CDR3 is TGTGCCAGCAGTTACTCGGGGACAGGGGCGAACATTCAGTACTTC. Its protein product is CASSYSGTGANIQYF.

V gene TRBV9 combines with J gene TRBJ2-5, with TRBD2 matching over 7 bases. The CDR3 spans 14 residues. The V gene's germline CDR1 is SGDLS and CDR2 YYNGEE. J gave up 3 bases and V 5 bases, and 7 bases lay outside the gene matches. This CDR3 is CASRASGRKETQYF. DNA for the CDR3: TGTGCCAGCAGGGCTAGCGGACGAAAAGAGACCCAGTACTTC. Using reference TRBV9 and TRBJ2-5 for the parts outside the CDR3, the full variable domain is DSGVTQTPKHLITATGQRVTLRCSPRSGDLSVYWYQQSLDQGLQFLIQYYNGEERAKGNILERFSAQQFPDLHSELNLSSLELGDSALYFCASRASGRKETQYFGPGTRLLVL.

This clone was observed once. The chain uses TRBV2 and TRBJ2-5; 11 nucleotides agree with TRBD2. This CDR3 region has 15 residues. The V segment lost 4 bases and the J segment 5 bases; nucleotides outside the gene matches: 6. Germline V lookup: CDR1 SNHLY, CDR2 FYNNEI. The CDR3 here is CASSGLAGGYETQYF. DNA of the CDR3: TGTGCCAGCAGTGGGCTAGCGGGAGGTTATGAGACCCAGTACTTC.

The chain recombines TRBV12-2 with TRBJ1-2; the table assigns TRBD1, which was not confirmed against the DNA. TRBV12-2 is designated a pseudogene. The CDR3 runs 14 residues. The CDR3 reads CASRADSLNYGYTF. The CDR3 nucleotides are TGTGCAAGTCGCGCAGACAGTCTTAACTATGGCTACACCTTC.

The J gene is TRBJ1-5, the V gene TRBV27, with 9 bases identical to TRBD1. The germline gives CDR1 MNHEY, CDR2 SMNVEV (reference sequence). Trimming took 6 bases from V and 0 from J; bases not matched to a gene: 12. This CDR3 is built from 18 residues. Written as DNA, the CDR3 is TGTGCCAGCAGACCTATTAGGACAGGGGAGAATAGCAATCAGCCCCAGCATTTT. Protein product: CASRPIRTGENSNQPQHF.

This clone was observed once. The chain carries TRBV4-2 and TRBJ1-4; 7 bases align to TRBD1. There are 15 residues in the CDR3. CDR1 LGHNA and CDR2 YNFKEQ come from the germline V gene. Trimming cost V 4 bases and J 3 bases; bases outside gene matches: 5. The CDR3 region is CASSPTGDSNEKLFF. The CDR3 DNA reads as TGTGCCAGCAGCCCAACAGGGGACTCTAATGAAAAACTGTTTTTT.

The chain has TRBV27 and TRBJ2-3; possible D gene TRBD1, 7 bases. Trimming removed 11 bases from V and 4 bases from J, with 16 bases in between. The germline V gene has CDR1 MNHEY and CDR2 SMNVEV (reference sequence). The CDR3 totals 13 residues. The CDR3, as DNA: TGTGCCTCGGGAGACAGGGTGGCAGATACGCAGTATTTT. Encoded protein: CASGDRVADTQYF.

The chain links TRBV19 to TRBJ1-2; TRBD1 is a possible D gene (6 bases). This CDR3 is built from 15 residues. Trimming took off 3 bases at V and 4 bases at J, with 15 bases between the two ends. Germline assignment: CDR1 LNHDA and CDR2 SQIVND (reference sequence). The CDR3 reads CASSITGGAVYGYTF. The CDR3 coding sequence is TGTGCCAGTAGTATTACGGGGGGCGCGGTCTATGGCTACACCTTC.

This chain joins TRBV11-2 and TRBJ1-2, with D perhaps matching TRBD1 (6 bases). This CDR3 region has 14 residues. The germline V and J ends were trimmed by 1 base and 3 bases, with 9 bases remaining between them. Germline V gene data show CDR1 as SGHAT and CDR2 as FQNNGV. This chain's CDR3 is CASSLGTGYYGYTF. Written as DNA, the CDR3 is TGTGCCAGCAGCTTAGGCACAGGGTACTATGGCTACACCTTC.

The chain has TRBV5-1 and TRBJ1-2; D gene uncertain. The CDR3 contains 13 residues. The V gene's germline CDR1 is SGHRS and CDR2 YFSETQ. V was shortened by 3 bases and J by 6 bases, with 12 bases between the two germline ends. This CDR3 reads CASSSLGVNGYTF. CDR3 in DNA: TGCGCCAGCAGCTCTCTCGGTGTGAATGGCTACACCTTC. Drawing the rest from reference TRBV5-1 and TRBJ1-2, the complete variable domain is KAGVTQTPRYLIKTRGQQVTLSCSPISGHRSVSWYQQTPGQGLQFLFEYFSETQRNKGNFPGRFSGRQFSNSRSEMNVSTLELGDSALYLCASSSLGVNGYTFGSGTRLTVV.

CDR3 amino acids: CASSYRMGGYTF. Written as DNA, the CDR3 is TGTGCCAGTAGTTACAGGATGGGAGGCTACACCTTC. The rearrangement links TRBV19 to TRBJ1-2; tentative D call: TRBD1 (5 bases). From germline, CDR1 is LNHDA and CDR2 SQIVND (reference sequence). V was shortened by 5 bases and J by 8 bases, with 12 bases between the two germline ends. CDR3 length: 12 residues.

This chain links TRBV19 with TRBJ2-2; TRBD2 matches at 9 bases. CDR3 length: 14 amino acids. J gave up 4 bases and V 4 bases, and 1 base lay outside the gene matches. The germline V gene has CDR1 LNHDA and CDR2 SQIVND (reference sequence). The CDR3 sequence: CASSTSGITGELFF. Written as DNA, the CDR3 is TGTGCCAGTAGTACTAGCGGGATCACCGGGGAGCTGTTTTTT.

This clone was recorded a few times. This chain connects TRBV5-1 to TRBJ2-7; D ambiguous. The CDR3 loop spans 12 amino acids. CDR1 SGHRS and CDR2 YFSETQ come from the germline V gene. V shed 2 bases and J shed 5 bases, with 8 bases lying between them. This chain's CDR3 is CASSFPGDEQYF. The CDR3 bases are TGCGCCAGCAGCTTCCCCGGAGACGAGCAGTACTTC.

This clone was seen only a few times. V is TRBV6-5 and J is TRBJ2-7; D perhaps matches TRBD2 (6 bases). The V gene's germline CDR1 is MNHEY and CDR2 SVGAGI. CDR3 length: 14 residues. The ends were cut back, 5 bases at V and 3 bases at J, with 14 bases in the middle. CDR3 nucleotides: TGTGCCAGCAGTGGGAGTAGGGAGGTCTACGAGCAGTACTTC. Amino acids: CASSGSREVYEQYF.

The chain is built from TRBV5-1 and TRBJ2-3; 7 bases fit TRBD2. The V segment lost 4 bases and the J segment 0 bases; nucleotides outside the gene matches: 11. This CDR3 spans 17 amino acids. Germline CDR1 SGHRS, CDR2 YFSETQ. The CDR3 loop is CASSLRTGGQSTDTQYF. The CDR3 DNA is TGCGCCAGCAGCCTCCGGACGGGGGGTCAGAGCACAGATACGCAGTATTTT.

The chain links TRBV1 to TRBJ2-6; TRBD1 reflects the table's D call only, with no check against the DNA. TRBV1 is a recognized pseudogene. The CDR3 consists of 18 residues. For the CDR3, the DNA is TGCACCAGCAGAGTGTCTTGTTTGTCACAAAGTCGGGCCAACGTCCTGACTTTC. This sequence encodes CTSRVSCLSQSRANVLTF.

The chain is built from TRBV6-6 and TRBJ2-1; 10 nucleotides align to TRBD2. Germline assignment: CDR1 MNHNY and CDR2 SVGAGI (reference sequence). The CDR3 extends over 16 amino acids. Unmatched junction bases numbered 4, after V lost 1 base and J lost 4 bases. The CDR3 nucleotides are TGTGCCAGCAGTTACTGGAGCGGGAGGGGTTACAATGAGCAGTTCTTC. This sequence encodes CASSYWSGRGYNEQFF.

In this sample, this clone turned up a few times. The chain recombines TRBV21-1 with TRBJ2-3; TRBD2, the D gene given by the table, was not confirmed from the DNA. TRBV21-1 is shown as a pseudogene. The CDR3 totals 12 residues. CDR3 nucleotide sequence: TGTGCCAGCAGCCCTAGCGTCCATACGCAGTATTTT. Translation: CASSPSVHTQYF.